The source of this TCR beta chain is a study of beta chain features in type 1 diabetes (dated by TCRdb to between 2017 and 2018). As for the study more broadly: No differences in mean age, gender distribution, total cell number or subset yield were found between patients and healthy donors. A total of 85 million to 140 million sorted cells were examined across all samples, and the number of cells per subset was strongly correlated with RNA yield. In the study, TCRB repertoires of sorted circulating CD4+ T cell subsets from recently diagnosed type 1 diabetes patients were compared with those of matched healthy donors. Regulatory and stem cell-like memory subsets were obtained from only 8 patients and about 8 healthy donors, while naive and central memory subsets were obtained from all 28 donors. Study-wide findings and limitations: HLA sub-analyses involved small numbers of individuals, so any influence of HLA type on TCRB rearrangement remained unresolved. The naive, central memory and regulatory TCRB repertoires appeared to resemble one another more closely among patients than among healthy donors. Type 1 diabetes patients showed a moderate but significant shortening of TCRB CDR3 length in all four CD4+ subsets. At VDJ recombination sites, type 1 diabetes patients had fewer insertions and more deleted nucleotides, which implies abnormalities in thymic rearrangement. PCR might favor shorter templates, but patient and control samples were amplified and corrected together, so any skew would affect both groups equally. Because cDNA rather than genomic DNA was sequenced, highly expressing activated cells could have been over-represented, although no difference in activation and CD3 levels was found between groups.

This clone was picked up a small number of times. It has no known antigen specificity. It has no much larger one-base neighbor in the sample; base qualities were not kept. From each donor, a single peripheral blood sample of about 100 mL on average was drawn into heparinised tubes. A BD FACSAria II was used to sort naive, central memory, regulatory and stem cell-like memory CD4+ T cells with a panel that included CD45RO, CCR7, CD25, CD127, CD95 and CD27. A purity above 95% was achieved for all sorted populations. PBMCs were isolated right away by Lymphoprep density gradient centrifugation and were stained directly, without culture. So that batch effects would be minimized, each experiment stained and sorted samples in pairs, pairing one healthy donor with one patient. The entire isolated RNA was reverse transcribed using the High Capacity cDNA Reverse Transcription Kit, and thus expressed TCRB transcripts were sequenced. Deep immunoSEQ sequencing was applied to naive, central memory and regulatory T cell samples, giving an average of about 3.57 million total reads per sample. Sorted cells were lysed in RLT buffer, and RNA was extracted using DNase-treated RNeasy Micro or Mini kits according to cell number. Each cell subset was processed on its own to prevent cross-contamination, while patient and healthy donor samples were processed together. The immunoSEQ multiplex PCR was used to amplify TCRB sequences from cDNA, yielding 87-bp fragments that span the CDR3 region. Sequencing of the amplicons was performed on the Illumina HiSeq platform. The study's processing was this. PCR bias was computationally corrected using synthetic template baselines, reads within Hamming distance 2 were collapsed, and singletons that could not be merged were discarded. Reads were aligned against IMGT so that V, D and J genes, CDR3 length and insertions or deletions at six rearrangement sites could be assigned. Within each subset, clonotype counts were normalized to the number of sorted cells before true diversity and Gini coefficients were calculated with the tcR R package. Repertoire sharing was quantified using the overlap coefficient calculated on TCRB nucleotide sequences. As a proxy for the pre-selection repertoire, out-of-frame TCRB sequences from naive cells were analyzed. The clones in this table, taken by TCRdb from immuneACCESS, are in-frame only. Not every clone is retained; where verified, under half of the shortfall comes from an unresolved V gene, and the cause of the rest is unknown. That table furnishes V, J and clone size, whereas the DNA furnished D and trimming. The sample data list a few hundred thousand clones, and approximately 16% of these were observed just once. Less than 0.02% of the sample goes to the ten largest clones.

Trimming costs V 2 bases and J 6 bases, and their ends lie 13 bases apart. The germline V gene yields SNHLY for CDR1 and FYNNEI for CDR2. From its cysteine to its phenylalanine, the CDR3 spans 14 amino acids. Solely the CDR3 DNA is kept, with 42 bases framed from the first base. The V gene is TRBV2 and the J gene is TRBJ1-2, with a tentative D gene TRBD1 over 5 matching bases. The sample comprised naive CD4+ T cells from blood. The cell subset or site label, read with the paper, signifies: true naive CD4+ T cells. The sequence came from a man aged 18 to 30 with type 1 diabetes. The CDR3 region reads CASSESGKSNGYTF. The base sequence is TGTGCCAGCAGTGAATCAGGGAAATCAAATGGCTACACCTTC.